What follows are 11 T cell receptor beta chains derived from one specimen sequenced in a study of blood T cell repertoires in COVID-19. The table came from immunoSEQ multiplex PCR; TCRdb's copy has only in-frame clones and leaves some out. The sample holds about 190,000 clones; around 80% are singletons and the top ten take about 2.8%. The sample consisted of peripheral blood. Receptors originate from a woman of 80 years or more with active or convalescent COVID-19.

This chain connects TRBV2 to TRBJ1-2; 7 nucleotides line up with TRBD1. The CDR3 is 14 residues long. Germline lookup yields CDR1 SNHLY and CDR2 FYNNEI. Unmatched junction bases numbered 5, after V lost 5 bases and J lost 2 bases. The CDR3 is CASSPLTGNYGYTF. The CDR3 DNA reads TGTGCCAGCAGTCCCCTGACAGGGAACTATGGCTACACCTTC.

V is TRBV30 and J is TRBJ2-7; D is perhaps TRBD1 (6 bases). The germline CDR1 and CDR2 sequences are GTSNPN and SVGIG (reference sequence). The V gene lost 5 bases and the J gene lost 0 bases, with 8 bases spanning the gap. This CDR3 has 12 residues. CDR3 sequence (DNA): TGTGCCTGGGACAGGAGCTCCTACGAGCAGTACTTC. Its translation: CAWDRSSYEQYF.

This clone turned up a few times. V gene TRBV11-2 combines with J gene TRBJ1-3; TRBD1 matches at 9 bases. V was pared by 5 bases and J by 4 bases, with 3 bases of the junction left unmatched. Germline V gene data show CDR1 as SGHAT and CDR2 as FQNNGV. The CDR3 runs to 14 residues. For the CDR3, the DNA is TGTGCCAGCAGCGGCACAGGGGGCGGAAACACCATATATTTT. Translated: CASSGTGGGNTIYF.

The genes are TRBV19 and TRBJ2-7, with 9 bases identical to TRBD1. V lost 5 bases, J lost 3 bases, and 11 bases stayed unmatched. The CDR3 has 16 residues. The V gene's germline CDR1 is LNHDA and CDR2 SQIVND (reference sequence). Here the CDR3 reads CASSSSGTGSLYEQYF. CDR3 nucleotide sequence: TGTGCCAGTAGTTCCTCCGGGACAGGGTCCCTCTACGAGCAGTACTTC.

V gene TRBV4-2 combines with J gene TRBJ1-3, with 8 bases matching TRBD1. Germline V gives CDR1 LGHNA, CDR2 YNFKEQ. V shed 3 bases and J 7 bases; nucleotides not matched to a gene: 11. CDR3 length: 16 residues. The CDR3 loop reads CASSHPTGALLNTIYF. The CDR3 DNA is TGTGCCAGCAGCCACCCGACAGGGGCTCTCCTGAACACCATATATTTT.

The V call is TRBV29-1, the J call TRBJ2-7; TRBD2 aligns across 8 bases. The CDR3 totals 14 residues. V lost 2 bases and J lost 2; bases outside the gene matches: 5. CDR1 is SQVTM and CDR2 is ANQGSEA in the germline V gene. The CDR3 reads CSVESVAGPYEQYF. CDR3 DNA sequence: TGCAGCGTTGAATCTGTAGCGGGGCCCTACGAGCAGTACTTC.

The chain uses TRBV4-1 and TRBJ2-1; D call uncertain. The V gene lost 4 bases and the J gene lost 0 bases, with 16 bases spanning the gap. CDR3 size: 17 residues. From germline, CDR1 is MGHRA and CDR2 YSYEKL. The CDR3 DNA is TGCGCCAGCAGCCCCATCTATCCATCTAGCTCCTACAATGAGCAGTTCTTC. It is translated as CASSPIYPSSSYNEQFF.

This clone occurred once. Germline and junction disagree at one end, which may indicate a read error. J is TRBJ1-1 and V is TRBV11-3, with 7 nucleotides matching TRBD1. CDR3 size: 12 residues. CDR1 is SGHNT, CDR2 YENEEA, per germline. CDR3 sequence: CASSSRGWGLAF. CDR3 nucleotide sequence: TGTGCCAGCAGCTCCAGGGGGTGGGGGCTGGCCTTT.

J is TRBJ2-4 and V is TRBV7-2; D remains unclear. Trimming cost V 0 bases and J 0 bases, with 18 bases left between them. Germline CDR1 SGHTA, CDR2 FQGNSA. The CDR3 has 19 amino acids. The CDR3 loop reads CASSLASRQAALAKNIQYF. Here the CDR3 DNA reads TGTGCCAGCAGCTTAGCGAGCCGGCAGGCCGCCCTAGCCAAAAACATTCAGTACTTC.

The rearrangement joins TRBV2 to TRBJ1-5, with 12 nucleotides matching TRBD1. V was clipped by 4 bases and J by 1 base; unmatched bases: 5. Germline loops: CDR1 SNHLY, CDR2 FYNNEI. The CDR3 length is 17 residues. CDR3 loop: CASSGGQGAMSNQPQHF. CDR3 bases: TGTGCCAGCAGTGGGGGACAGGGGGCGATGAGCAATCAGCCCCAGCATTTT.

This clone was picked up a small number of times. V is TRBV7-6 and J is TRBJ2-1; D may be TRBD2 (6 bases). CDR3 length: 15 amino acids. V gave up 5 bases and J gave up 0 bases, with 11 bases separating them. Looked up from germline, CDR1 is SGHVS and CDR2 is FNYEAQ. The CDR3 region is CASSRTTSSYNEQFF. The CDR3 nucleotides read TGTGCCAGCAGCCGGACTACAAGCTCCTACAATGAGCAGTTCTTC. Complete variable domain (other parts from reference TRBV7-6 and TRBJ2-1): GAGVSQSPRYKVTKRGQDVALRCDPISGHVSLYWYRQALGQGPEFLTYFNYEAQQDKSGLPNDRFSAERPEGSISTLTIQRTEQRDSAMYRCASSRTTSSYNEQFFGPGTRLTVL.